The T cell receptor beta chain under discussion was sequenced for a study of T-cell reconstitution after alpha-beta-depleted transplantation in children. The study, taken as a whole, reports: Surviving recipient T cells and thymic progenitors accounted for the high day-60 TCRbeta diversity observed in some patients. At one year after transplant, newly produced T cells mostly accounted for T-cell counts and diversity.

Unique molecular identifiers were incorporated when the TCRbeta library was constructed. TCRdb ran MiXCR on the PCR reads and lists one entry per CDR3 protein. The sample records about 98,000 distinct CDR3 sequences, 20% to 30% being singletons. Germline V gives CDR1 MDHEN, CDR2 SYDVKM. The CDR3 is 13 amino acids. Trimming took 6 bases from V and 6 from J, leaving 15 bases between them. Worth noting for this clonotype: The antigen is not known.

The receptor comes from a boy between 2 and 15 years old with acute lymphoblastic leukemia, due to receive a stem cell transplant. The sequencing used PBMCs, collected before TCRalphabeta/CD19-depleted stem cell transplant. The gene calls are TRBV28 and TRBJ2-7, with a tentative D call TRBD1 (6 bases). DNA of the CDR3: TGTGCCAGCAGCCCGGACAGCCCTCGCGAGCAGTACTTC. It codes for CASSPDSPREQYF. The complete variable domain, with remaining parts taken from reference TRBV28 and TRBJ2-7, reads DVKVTQSSRYLVKRTGEKVFLECVQDMDHENMFWYRQDPGLGLRLIYFSYDVKMKEKGDIPEGYSVSREKKERFSLILESASTNQTSMYLCASSPDSPREQYFGPGTRLTVT.